This TCR beta chain stems from a study of blood T cell repertoires in COVID-19. The overall study: PBMCs, B-cell-depleted T cells, or T cells provided the cDNA or gDNA that made up the material.

J lost 8 bases, V lost 8 bases, and 5 bases had no gene match. The germline CDR1 and CDR2 sequences are SNHLY and FYNNEI. This CDR3 comprises 11 residues. Per the study methods: It was from reference gene primer amplification that nucleated cell counts were estimated. TCRdb's copy holds only in-frame clones and misses some; the assay was immunoSEQ multiplex PCR. Clone size and V and J calls were adopted from that table, with D and trimming inferred from the DNA. The data contain over 100,000 clones, just under 80% of them singletons. V gene TRBV2 combines with J gene TRBJ1-2; TRBD1 matches at 7 bases. The source of this sequence is a man between 60 and 75 years old with active or convalescent COVID-19. Sequencing input: peripheral blood. Here the CDR3 reads CASGRGSGYTF. CDR3 nucleotide sequence: TGTGCCAGCGGCAGGGGGAGCGGCTACACCTTC.